This entry features one T cell receptor (beta chain) sequence. As processed by the authors: Reference gene primer amplification gave nucleated cell count estimates. TCRdb keeps only in-frame clones here, not all; method: immunoSEQ multiplex PCR. The V and J calls and clone size were taken over from that table, and D and trimming were inferred from the DNA. The sample consists of about 110,000 clones, 65% to 90% of them appearing once. The CDR3 has 16 amino acids. Germline CDR1 and CDR2: MNHEY and SMNVEV (reference sequence). The V and J ends lost 3 bases and 7 bases respectively, with 22 bases between them. The data belong to a study of blood T cell repertoires in COVID-19. Study information: Acute and convalescent COVID-19 samples came from the United States, Italy and Spain.

V and J are TRBV27 and TRBJ2-7, with D possibly being TRBD1 (7 bases). The source is a woman of 80 years or more with active or convalescent COVID-19. The specimen sequenced was peripheral blood. DNA for the CDR3: TGTGCCAGCAGTTTTTTCGGGCGGGACAGAACGAGGGAGCAGTACTTC. Translation: CASSFFGRDRTREQYF.